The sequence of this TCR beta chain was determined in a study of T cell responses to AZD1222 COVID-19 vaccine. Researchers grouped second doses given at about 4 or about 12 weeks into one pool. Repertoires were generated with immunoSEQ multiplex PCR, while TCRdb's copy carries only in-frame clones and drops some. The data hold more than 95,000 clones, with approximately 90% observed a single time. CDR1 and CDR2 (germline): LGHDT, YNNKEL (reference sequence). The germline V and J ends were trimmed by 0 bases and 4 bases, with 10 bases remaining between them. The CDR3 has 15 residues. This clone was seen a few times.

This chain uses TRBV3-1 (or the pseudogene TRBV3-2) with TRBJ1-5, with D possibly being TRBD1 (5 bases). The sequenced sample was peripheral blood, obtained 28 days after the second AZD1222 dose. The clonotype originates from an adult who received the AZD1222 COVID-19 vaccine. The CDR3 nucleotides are TGTGCCAGCAGCCAAGAAAGGGGTTGGAATCAGCCCCAGCATTTT. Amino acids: CASSQERGWNQPQHF.